This TCR beta chain was sequenced during a study of lymphopenia after photon versus proton radiotherapy. Points from the study as a whole: A bigger post-nadir fall in TCR diversity correlated inversely with survival time in deceased patients. Survival link was tested only in deceased patients; proton benefit remains a possibility. Post-nadir diversity loss with photons came from oligoclonal expansion, particularly CD8+ Temra cells. Relative stability marked proton patients; photon patients lost diversity and naive cells.

Note on this clone: Its antigen is not known.

Trimming removed 0 bases from V and 0 bases from J, with 8 bases in between. The germline CDR1 and CDR2 sequences are MNHNS and SASEGT. CDR3 size: 15 residues. Measured with immunoSEQ multiplex PCR; TCRdb has only the in-frame clones, and not every one. This table holds some 30,000 clones, 87% found once. This TCR was recovered from a woman in her sixties or seventies with cholangiocarcinoma. Some clones in this sample may be carry-over from other donors' samples. The V call is TRBV6-1, the J call TRBJ1-1; D ambiguous. The source was peripheral blood, collected from a patient treated with proton-based radiotherapy. CDR3 amino acids: CASSEAGTLNTEAFF. CDR3 nucleotide sequence: TGTGCCAGCAGTGAAGCGGGCACATTGAACACTGAAGCTTTCTTT.